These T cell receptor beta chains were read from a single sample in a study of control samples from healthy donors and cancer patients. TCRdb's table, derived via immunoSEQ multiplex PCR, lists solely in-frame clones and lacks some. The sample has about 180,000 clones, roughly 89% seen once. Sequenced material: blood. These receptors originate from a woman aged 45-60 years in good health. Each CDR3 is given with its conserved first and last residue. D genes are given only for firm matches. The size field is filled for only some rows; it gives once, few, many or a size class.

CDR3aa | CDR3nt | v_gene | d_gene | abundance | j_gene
CATMNLAHNEQFF | TGTGCCACCATGAACCTCGCCCACAATGAGCAGTTCTTC | TRBV24-1 | - | - | TRBJ2-1
CASSPDRVVFSGELFF | TGTGCCAGCAGCCCAGACAGGGTAGTTTTCTCCGGGGAGCTGTTTTTT | TRBV2 | TRBD1 | medium-sized | TRBJ2-2
CASSEKAGEDGYTF | TGTGCCAGCAGTGAAAAGGCAGGGGAGGATGGCTACACCTTC | TRBV6-4 | - | few | TRBJ1-2
CASSQGLNYEQYF | TGCGCCAGCAGCCAAGGCCTCAATTACGAGCAGTACTTC | TRBV4-3 | - | - | TRBJ2-7
CASSLSGGIATNEKLFF | TGTGCCAGCAGTTTATCTGGAGGGATTGCAACTAATGAAAAACTGTTTTTT | TRBV27 | - | - | TRBJ1-4
CSASDSLEAFF | TGCAGCGCTTCGGACAGCCTAGAAGCTTTCTTC | TRBV29-1 | - | - | TRBJ1-1
CASSGTSSSYEQYF | TGTGCCAGCAGCGGGACTTCCAGCTCCTACGAGCAGTACTTC | TRBV9 | - | - | TRBJ2-7
CASSPTGWVDGNTIYF | TGTGCCAGCAGCCCAACAGGGTGGGTCGACGGAAACACCATATATTTT | TRBV7-2 | - | - | TRBJ1-3
CASSQVRGSTYEQYF | TGTGCCAGCAGCCAAGTCCGGGGCAGCACCTACGAGCAGTACTTC | TRBV14 | - | - | TRBJ2-7
CASKRDRESTYEQYF | TGTGCCAGCAAGCGGGACAGGGAATCAACCTACGAGCAGTACTTC | TRBV2 | TRBD1 | - | TRBJ2-7
CASSQDQLGAYEQYF | TGCGCCAGCAGCCAAGATCAATTGGGCGCCTACGAGCAGTACTTC | TRBV4-3 | - | once | TRBJ2-7
CASSQGRDRGAYEQYF | TGTGCCAGCAGCCAAGGCCGGGACAGGGGGGCCTACGAGCAGTACTTC | TRBV3-1/TRBV3-2 | TRBD1 | - | TRBJ2-7
CASSRLVQETQYF | TGCGCCAGCAGCCGCTTGGTACAAGAGACCCAGTACTTC | TRBV4-1 | - | - | TRBJ2-5
CATSVGTGAYEQYF | TGTGCCACCAGTGTTGGGACAGGGGCCTACGAGCAGTACTTC | TRBV24-1 | TRBD1 | - | TRBJ2-7
CASSILGSNQPQHF | TGTGCCAGTAGTATATTAGGGAGCAATCAGCCCCAGCATTTT | TRBV19 | - | - | TRBJ1-5
CASSQEGVGKNIQYF | TGCGCCAGCAGCCAAGAGGGGGTAGGCAAAAACATTCAGTACTTC | TRBV4-1 | - | - | TRBJ2-4
CASSPQGGRGETQYF | TGCGCCAGCAGTCCTCAGGGGGGGCGCGGAGAGACCCAGTACTTC | TRBV5-1 | - | - | TRBJ2-5
CAIGTSGNTGELFF | TGTGCCATCGGGACTAGCGGGAACACCGGGGAGCTGTTTTTT | TRBV24-1 | TRBD2 | - | TRBJ2-2
CASSLVAGTGSNTEAFF | TGCGCCAGCAGCTTGGTGGCCGGGACAGGGTCGAACACTGAAGCTTTCTTT | TRBV5-1 | TRBD1 | - | TRBJ1-1
CASSATGGLDTEAFF | TGTGCCAGCAGTGCGACAGGGGGTCTGGACACTGAAGCTTTCTTT | TRBV28 | TRBD1 | - | TRBJ1-1
CASSNSSRDDSCNQPQHF | TGTGCCAGCAGCAACTCTTCGAGGGACGACAGTTGTAATCAGCCCCAGCATTTT | TRBV21-1 | - | - | TRBJ1-5
CASSFARDRGYIQYF | TGTGCCAGCAGTTTCGCCCGGGACAGGGGTTACATTCAGTACTTC | TRBV27 | TRBD1 | - | TRBJ2-4